This T cell receptor beta chain was sequenced during a study of control samples from healthy donors and cancer patients. Trimming left V 1 base short and J 1 base short, with 13 bases between. The CDR3 has 16 amino acids. CDR1 is SGHTA, CDR2 FQGNSA, per germline. Here immunoSEQ multiplex PCR was the method, and the copy in TCRdb shows in-frame clones only, minus some. Among about 50,000 clones listed, around nine tenths were seen once. Sequenced: PBMCs. This receptor was taken from a man aged 30-40 years with colorectal cancer. This chain uses TRBV7-2 with TRBJ1-1; no definite D call. The CDR3 coding sequence is TGTGCCAGCAGCTTAGTAGGGATTTTGAGGAACACTGAAGCTTTCTTT. This gives the protein CASSLVGILRNTEAFF.